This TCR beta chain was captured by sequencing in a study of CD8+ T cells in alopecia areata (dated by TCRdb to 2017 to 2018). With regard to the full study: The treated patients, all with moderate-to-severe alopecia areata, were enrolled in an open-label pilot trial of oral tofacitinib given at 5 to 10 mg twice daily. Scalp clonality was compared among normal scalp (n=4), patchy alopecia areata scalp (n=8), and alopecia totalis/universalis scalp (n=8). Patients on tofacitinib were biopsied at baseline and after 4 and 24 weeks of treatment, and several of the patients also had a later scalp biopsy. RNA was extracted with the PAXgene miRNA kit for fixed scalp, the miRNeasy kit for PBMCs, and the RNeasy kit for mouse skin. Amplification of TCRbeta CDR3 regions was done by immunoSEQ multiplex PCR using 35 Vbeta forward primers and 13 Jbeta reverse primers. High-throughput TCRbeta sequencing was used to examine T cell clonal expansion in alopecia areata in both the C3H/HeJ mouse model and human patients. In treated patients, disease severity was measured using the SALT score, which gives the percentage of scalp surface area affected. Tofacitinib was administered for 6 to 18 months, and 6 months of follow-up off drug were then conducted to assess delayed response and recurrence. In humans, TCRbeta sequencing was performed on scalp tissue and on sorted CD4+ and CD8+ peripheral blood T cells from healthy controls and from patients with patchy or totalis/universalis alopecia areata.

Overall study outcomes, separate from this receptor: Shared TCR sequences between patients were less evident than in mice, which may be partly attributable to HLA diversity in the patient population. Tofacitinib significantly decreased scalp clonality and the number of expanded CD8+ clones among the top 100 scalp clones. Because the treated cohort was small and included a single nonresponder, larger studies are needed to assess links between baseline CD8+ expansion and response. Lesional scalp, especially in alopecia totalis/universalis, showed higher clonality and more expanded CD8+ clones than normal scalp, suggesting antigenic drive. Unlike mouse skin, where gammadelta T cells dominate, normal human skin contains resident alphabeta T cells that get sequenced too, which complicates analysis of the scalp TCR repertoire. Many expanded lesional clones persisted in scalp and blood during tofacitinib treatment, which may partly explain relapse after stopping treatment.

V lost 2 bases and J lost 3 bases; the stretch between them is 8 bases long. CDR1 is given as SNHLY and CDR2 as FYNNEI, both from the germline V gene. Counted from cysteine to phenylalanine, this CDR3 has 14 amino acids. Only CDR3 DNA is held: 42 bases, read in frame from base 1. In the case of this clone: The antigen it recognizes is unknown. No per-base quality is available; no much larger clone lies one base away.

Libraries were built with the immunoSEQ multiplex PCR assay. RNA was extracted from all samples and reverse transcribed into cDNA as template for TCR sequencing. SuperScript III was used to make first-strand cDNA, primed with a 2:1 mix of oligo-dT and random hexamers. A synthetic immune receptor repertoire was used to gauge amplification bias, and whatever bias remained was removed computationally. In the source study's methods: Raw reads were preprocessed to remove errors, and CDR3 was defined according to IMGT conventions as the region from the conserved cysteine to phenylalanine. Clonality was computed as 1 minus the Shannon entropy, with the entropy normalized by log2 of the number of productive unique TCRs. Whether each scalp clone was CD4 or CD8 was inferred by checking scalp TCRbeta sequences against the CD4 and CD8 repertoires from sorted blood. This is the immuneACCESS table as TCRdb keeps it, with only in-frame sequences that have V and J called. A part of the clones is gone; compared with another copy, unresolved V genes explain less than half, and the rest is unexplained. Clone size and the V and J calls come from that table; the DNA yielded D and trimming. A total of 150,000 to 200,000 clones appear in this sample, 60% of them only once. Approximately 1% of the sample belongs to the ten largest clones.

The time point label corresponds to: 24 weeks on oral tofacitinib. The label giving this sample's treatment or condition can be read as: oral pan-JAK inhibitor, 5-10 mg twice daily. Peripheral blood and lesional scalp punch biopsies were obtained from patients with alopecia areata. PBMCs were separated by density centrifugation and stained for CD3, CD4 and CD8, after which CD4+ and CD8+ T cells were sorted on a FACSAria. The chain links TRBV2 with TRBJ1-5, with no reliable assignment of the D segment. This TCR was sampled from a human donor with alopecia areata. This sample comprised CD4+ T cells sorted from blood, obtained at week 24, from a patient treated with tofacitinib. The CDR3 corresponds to CASSEPTNNQPQHF. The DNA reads TGTGCCAGCAGTGAACCCACCAACAATCAGCCCCAGCATTTT.